This entry is about one TCR beta chain. The sample belongs to a study of blood T cell repertoires in COVID-19. Whole-study context: T cells, B-cell-depleted T cells, or PBMCs provided the cDNA or gDNA that served as material.

Only in-frame clones appear in the TCRdb table, and some are missing; sequencing was by immunoSEQ multiplex PCR. The sample lists 150,000 to 180,000 clones; about three quarters were seen once. This CDR3 contains 12 residues. V dropped 2 bases and J dropped 7; count of bases not matched to a gene: 0. CDR1 is MNHEY and CDR2 is SVGEGT in the germline V gene. The sequencing input was peripheral blood. V is TRBV6-2 or TRBV6-3 and J is TRBJ1-2; 8 bases agree with TRBD1. This clonotype originated in a man older than 75 with acute or convalescent COVID-19. The CDR3 DNA follows: TGTGCCAGCAGTTACCAGGGGGCTGGCTACACCTTC. It translates to CASSYQGAGYTF.